The entry below describes one T cell receptor (beta chain). The antigen is unknown. The genomic DNA of each subset was split evenly across several immunoSEQ plates. The repertoire was sequenced with immunoSEQ multiplex PCR; TCRdb's copy has only in-frame clones and lacks some. The profile shows roughly 1,600,000 clones, approximately 98.5% of them singletons. The data stem from a study of shared clonotypes between healthy human individuals. The healthy adult donors were HIV-negative and reported no recent acute infections or vaccinations. Nashville, Tennessee was home to all donors, each a Caucasian adult. General study findings and limits: Investigators collected only blood, and repertoires in tissues likely differ.

Trimming shortened V by 6 bases and J by 2 bases, and 10 bases separated the two germline ends. Germline V gene sequence: CDR1 MNHNY, CDR2 SVGAGI (reference sequence). The CDR3 loop spans 13 amino acids. Sequenced material: naive CD4+ T cells sorted from blood. Described subset: CD45RA+ positively selected. This sequence was found in a man aged 30 to 45 in good health. The genes are TRBV6-6 and TRBJ1-2, with D uncertain. CDR3 region: CASRPPENYGYTF. The CDR3 DNA reads as TGTGCCAGCAGGCCCCCAGAAAACTATGGCTACACCTTC.